Below, 23 T cell receptor beta chains from the same sample are listed, as sequenced in a study of cytomegalovirus exposure and HLA in healthy donors. Generated by immunoSEQ multiplex PCR, the TCRdb table keeps only in-frame clones and is missing some. The data hold fewer than 150,000 clones, with around nine tenths observed a single time. Sequenced: PBMCs. The receptor source for this set is a woman younger than 30 in good health and CMV-seropositive.

V is TRBV5-1 and J is TRBJ1-1; tentatively, D is TRBD1 (6 bases). This CDR3 is built from 13 residues. Germline assignment: CDR1 SGHRS and CDR2 YFSETQ. V was pared by 3 bases and J by 5 bases, with 11 bases between. The CDR3 loop reads CASSSGVGTEAFF. The CDR3 region has the DNA TGCGCCAGCAGCTCAGGGGTCGGGACTGAAGCTTTCTTT.

The chain combines TRBV19 with TRBJ2-7, with 13 bases matching TRBD2. CDR1 and CDR2 from the germline V gene are LNHDA and SQIVND (reference sequence). The CDR3 runs to 15 residues. Losses at the gene ends were 4 bases for V and 6 bases for J; bases not matched to a gene: 6. CDR3 protein: CASSKPGLAGFEQYF. The CDR3 DNA reads TGTGCCAGTAGTAAACCGGGACTAGCGGGATTCGAGCAGTACTTC.

The V and J genes are TRBV7-9 and TRBJ2-7; D is unresolved. The V gene's germline CDR1 is SEHNR and CDR2 FQNEAQ (reference sequence). Trimming pared 1 base from V and 7 bases from J, leaving 5 bases between. CDR3 length equals 11 residues. As DNA, the CDR3 is TGTGCCAGCAGCTTAGGTCAGGAGCAGTACTTC. Translated, it gives CASSLGQEQYF.

V gene TRBV28 combines with J gene TRBJ2-7; the match to TRBD1 covers 11 bases. Germline loops: CDR1 MDHEN, CDR2 SYDVKM. The CDR3 consists of 15 residues. V trimming: 5 bases; J trimming: 3 bases; junction bases outside the gene matches: 6. CDR3 in DNA: TGTGCCAGCAGTGAACCGGGACAGGGGGTCTACGAGCAGTACTTC. As protein: CASSEPGQGVYEQYF.

The rearrangement joins TRBV5-1 to TRBJ1-4; possible D gene TRBD1, 5 bases. V was pared by 0 bases and J by 8 bases, with 17 bases between. Germline CDR1 reads SGHRS; CDR2 reads YFSETQ. CDR3 length: 16 amino acids. The CDR3 sequence is CASSLGVRGGKEKLFF. CDR3 nucleotides: TGCGCCAGCAGCTTGGGTGTGCGCGGGGGGAAAGAAAAACTGTTTTTT. The full variable domain, its missing parts supplied by reference TRBV5-1 and TRBJ1-4, is KAGVTQTPRYLIKTRGQQVTLSCSPISGHRSVSWYQQTPGQGLQFLFEYFSETQRNKGNFPGRFSGRQFSNSRSEMNVSTLELGDSALYLCASSLGVRGGKEKLFFGSGTQLSVL.

This chain connects TRBV28 to TRBJ2-1, with 7 positions matching TRBD1. The V segment lost 4 bases and the J segment 4 bases; nucleotides outside the gene matches: 1. CDR3 length: 13 amino acids. The germline V gene has CDR1 MDHEN and CDR2 SYDVKM. The CDR3 DNA reads as TGTGCCAGCAGTTCGACAGGGTACAATGAGCAGTTCTTC. It translates to CASSSTGYNEQFF.

The chain links TRBV4-1 to TRBJ1-1; D call uncertain. The V end lost 0 bases, the J end lost 5 bases, and 13 bases lay between the germline ends. Germline CDR1 and CDR2: MGHRA and YSYEKL. The CDR3 runs to 15 residues. The CDR3 DNA is TGCGCCAGCAGCCAAGAATCGGGGAGAGGAACTGAAGCTTTCTTT. Protein sequence: CASSQESGRGTEAFF.

The table lists this clone with a few counts. V usage is TRBV6-1 and J usage is TRBJ1-2; D uncertain. The V gene lost 4 bases and the J gene lost 4 bases, with 7 bases spanning the gap. This CDR3 has 12 residues. The germline V gene has CDR1 MNHNS and CDR2 SASEGT. The CDR3 DNA follows: TGTGCCAGCAGTGGAGGATCCTATGGCTACACCTTC. Its translation is CASSGGSYGYTF.

This chain links TRBV5-1 with TRBJ2-7; 11 positions match TRBD2. V lost 5 bases to trimming and J lost 5 bases; unmatched junction nucleotides: 6. The CDR3 runs 14 residues. The germline V gene encodes CDR1 SGHRS and CDR2 YFSETQ. Here the CDR3 reads CASRILAGVHEQYF. As DNA, the CDR3 is TGCGCCAGCAGGATACTAGCGGGAGTACACGAGCAGTACTTC.

With respect to this clone: One end of the junction is discordant with germline, which a read error may explain. V is TRBV7-7 and J is TRBJ2-5; the D gene is possibly TRBD1 (6 bases). From germline, CDR1 is SSHAT and CDR2 FNYEAQ (reference sequence). The length of the CDR3 is 12 residues. Written as DNA, the CDR3 is TGTGCTAGCAGCCCCAGGGGAAAGACCCAGTACTTC. It specifies CASSPRGKTQYF.

The chain employs TRBV29-1 and TRBJ2-1, with TRBD2 matching over 8 bases. From germline, CDR1 is SQVTM and CDR2 ANQGSEA. The CDR3 covers 16 residues. V lost 5 bases and J lost 4; bases outside the gene matches: 13. CDR3 coding DNA: TGCAGCGTTCCACCCCCGGGCGGGGGGACTTACAATGAGCAGTTCTTC. It specifies CSVPPPGGGTYNEQFF.

The chain recombines TRBV12-5 with TRBJ2-3, with 8 bases identical to TRBD1. Germline trimming cut 6 bases from V and 4 bases from J; bases unmatched to any gene: 6. The germline V gene has CDR1 LGHNT and CDR2 FRNRAP. The CDR3 covers 14 residues. This CDR3 reads CASGKGQGADTQYF. CDR3 DNA: TGTGCTAGTGGGAAAGGACAGGGAGCAGATACGCAGTATTTT.

CDR3 region: CASSQLATDTQYF. CDR3 DNA: TGTGCCAGCAGCCAACTAGCAACCGATACGCAGTATTTT. V is TRBV14 and J is TRBJ2-3; a possible D gene is TRBD2 (5 bases). V lost 2 bases and J 6 bases, leaving 9 bases between the germline ends. CDR1 and CDR2 from the germline V gene are SGHDN and FVKESK. The CDR3 consists of 13 residues.

The chain employs TRBV10-3 and TRBJ2-4; TRBD2 might be the D (6 bases). The length of the CDR3 is 13 residues. V lost 2 bases and J lost 9, with 11 bases in between. Germline values: CDR1 ENHRY, CDR2 SYGVKD. As DNA, the CDR3 is TGTGCCATCAGTGAGAGCGGGTATGGCATTCAGTACTTC. The encoded protein is CAISESGYGIQYF.

A single count supports this clone. The chain combines TRBV27 with TRBJ2-7; D unresolved. V lost 3 bases, J lost 12 bases, and 12 bases lay in between. CDR3 length equals 11 residues. Germline V gene sequence: CDR1 MNHEY, CDR2 SMNVEV (reference sequence). Written as DNA, the CDR3 is TGTGCCAGCAGTTTGGGCAGGCTGTTGTACTTC. Amino acids: CASSLGRLLYF.

Only one count was recorded for this clone. The chain has TRBV6-1 and TRBJ2-7; 8 nucleotides match TRBD1. The CDR3 length is 15 residues. From germline, CDR1 is MNHNS and CDR2 SASEGT. V trimming: 4 bases; J trimming: 2 bases; junction bases outside the gene matches: 7. The chain's CDR3 is CASSAGQGGAYEQYF. In DNA form, the CDR3 reads TGTGCCAGCAGTGCCGGACAGGGTGGGGCCTACGAGCAGTACTTC.

The gene calls are TRBV5-6 and TRBJ2-4; 8 positions agree with TRBD2. CDR3 size: 16 residues. V was clipped by 3 bases and J by 3 bases; unmatched bases: 8. Germline CDR1 and CDR2: SGHDT and YYEEEE. CDR3 residues: CASSSRLASDKNIQYF. The CDR3 region has the DNA TGTGCCAGCAGCTCTAGACTAGCGTCGGACAAAAACATTCAGTACTTC.

The J gene is TRBJ1-5, the V gene TRBV4-2; 7 bases are shared with TRBD1. There are 15 residues in the CDR3. Germline CDR1 is LGHNA and CDR2 is YNFKEQ. J gave up 5 bases and V 2 bases, and 6 bases lay outside the gene matches. CDR3 coding DNA: TGTGCCAGCAGCCAACAGGGGACAGCCGATCAGCCCCAGCATTTT. Its protein is CASSQQGTADQPQHF.

The chain uses TRBV5-1 and TRBJ2-3, with D perhaps matching TRBD2 (6 bases). The CDR3 has 16 amino acids. V gave up 0 bases and J gave up 0 bases, with 11 bases separating them. Germline values: CDR1 SGHRS, CDR2 YFSETQ. The CDR3 coding sequence is TGCGCCAGCAGCTTGGTGAGCGGGTTAAGCACAGATACGCAGTATTTT. Amino acid sequence: CASSLVSGLSTDTQYF.

The gene calls are TRBV7-9 and TRBJ1-4; D may be TRBD1 (5 bases). V lost 6 bases and J 8 bases, leaving 25 bases between the germline ends. CDR1 and CDR2 (germline): SEHNR, FQNEAQ (reference sequence). The length of the CDR3 is 17 residues. The CDR3 protein is CASRPRGGRRLEEKLFF. CDR3 coding DNA: TGTGCCAGCAGACCCCGGGGGGGAAGGAGGCTTGAAGAAAAACTGTTTTTT.

This clone was counted between two and nine times. This chain connects TRBV7-8 to TRBJ1-1; a weak D match, TRBD1 (6 bases). Trimming removed 4 bases at V and 5 bases at J, with 14 bases between. CDR1 and CDR2 (germline): SGHVS, FQNEAQ. This CDR3 is built from 14 residues. This CDR3 is CASSSSNRGTEAFF. The CDR3 DNA follows: TGTGCCAGCAGCTCCTCCAATAGGGGGACTGAAGCTTTCTTT.

The V call is TRBV19, the J call TRBJ1-4; 10 nucleotides line up with TRBD1. The CDR3 sequence is 14 residues long. V gave up 5 bases and J gave up 8 bases; unmatched junction bases: 5. Germline V gives CDR1 LNHDA, CDR2 SQIVND (reference sequence). CDR3 loop: CASSRTGGREKLFF. The CDR3 DNA sequence: TGTGCCAGTAGTCGGACAGGGGGAAGAGAAAAACTGTTTTTT.

This chain links TRBV30 with TRBJ1-2; no clear D gene. The V and J ends lost 3 bases and 5 bases respectively, with 13 bases between them. The V gene's germline CDR1 is GTSNPN and CDR2 SVGIG (reference sequence). This CDR3 contains 13 residues. The CDR3 reads CAWSPTQSYGYTF. For the CDR3, the DNA is TGTGCCTGGAGCCCCACGCAGTCGTATGGCTACACCTTC. Supplemented by reference TRBV30 and TRBJ1-2, the full variable domain reads SQTIHQWPATLVQPVGSPLSLECTVEGTSNPNLYWYRQAAGRGLQLLFYSVGIGQISSEVPQNLSASRPQDRQFILSSKKLLLSDSGFYLCAWSPTQSYGYTFGSGTRLTVV.